Described below is a single T cell receptor (beta chain) sequence and its context. Method: immunoSEQ multiplex PCR; TCRdb's copy keeps in-frame clones and lacks some. The sample holds roughly 34,000 clones, approximately 90% seen once. Germline values: CDR1 LGHNA, CDR2 YNFKEQ. V was trimmed by 5 bases and J by 8 bases, leaving 19 bases between them. The CDR3 extends over 15 amino acids. These data come from a study of T cells in narcolepsy. The origin of this receptor is a human donor with narcolepsy. J is TRBJ2-4 and V is TRBV4-2; either TRBD1 or TRBD2 may fit D (5 bases each). The material sequenced was CD45RA- memory CD4+ T cells from PBMCs. CDR3 amino acids: CASSLVTGRGDIQYF. Written as DNA, the CDR3 is TGTGCCAGCAGCTTGGTAACTGGACGAGGGGACATTCAGTACTTC.